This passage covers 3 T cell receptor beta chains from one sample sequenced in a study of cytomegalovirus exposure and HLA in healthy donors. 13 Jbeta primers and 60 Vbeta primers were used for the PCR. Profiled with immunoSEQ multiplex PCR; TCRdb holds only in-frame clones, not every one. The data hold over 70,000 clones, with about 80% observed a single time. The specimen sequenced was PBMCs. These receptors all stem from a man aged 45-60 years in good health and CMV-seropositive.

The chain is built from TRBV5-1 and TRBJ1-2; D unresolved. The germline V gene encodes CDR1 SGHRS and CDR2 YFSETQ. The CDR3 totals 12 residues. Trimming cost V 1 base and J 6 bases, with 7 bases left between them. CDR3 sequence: CASSLTDDGYTF. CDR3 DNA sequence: TGCGCCAGCAGCTTGACAGATGATGGCTACACCTTC.

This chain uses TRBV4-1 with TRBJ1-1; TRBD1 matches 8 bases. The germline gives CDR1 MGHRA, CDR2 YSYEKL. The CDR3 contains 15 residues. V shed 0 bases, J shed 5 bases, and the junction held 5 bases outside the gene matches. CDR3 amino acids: CASSQDGQGRTEAFF. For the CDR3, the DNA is TGCGCCAGCAGCCAAGACGGACAGGGTCGAACTGAAGCTTTCTTT.

DNA of the CDR3: TGCGCCAGCAGCCAAGATCCCGGGGGGGAGGCCGGGGAGCTGTTTTTT. This gives the protein CASSQDPGGEAGELFF. The V call is TRBV4-3, the J call TRBJ2-2; 8 bases agree with TRBD2. The CDR3 consists of 16 residues. J was trimmed by 6 bases and V by 0 bases; bases with no gene match: 6. CDR1 is LGHNA, CDR2 YSLEER, per germline.